The sequence of this T cell receptor beta chain was determined in a study of cytomegalovirus exposure and HLA in healthy donors. Regarding this clone: Its target is not known.

Findings and limits, study-wide: Later findings reportedly placed an Asian-associated ancestry cluster below the approximately 630-donor mean for N-insertions. CMV antigen specificity of three CMV-associated chains was confirmed in vitro. What a later analysis showed was that several of the most significant clusters appeared linked to common viral pathogens. In a later analysis, compared with equally common non-associated chains, HLA-associated beta chains were more expanded.

Amplification used 60 Vbeta primers and 13 Jbeta primers. Data came from immunoSEQ multiplex PCR; TCRdb stores just in-frame clones and leaves some out. This sample carries 65,000 to 85,000 clones, 77% of them seen once, and the ten largest clones take 2.5% to 3.5%. The CDR3 is 18 residues long. CDR1 SGHAT and CDR2 FQNNGV come from the germline V gene. Trimming left V 0 bases short and J 1 base short, with 13 bases between. This receptor was obtained from a man aged 45-65 years in good health and CMV-seropositive. V gene TRBV11-2 combines with J gene TRBJ2-6; D not resolved. The sample consisted of PBMCs. The CDR3 DNA reads as TGTGCCAGCAGCTTAGATTTTTCCAGCAGGTCTGGGGCCAACGTCCTGACTTTC. It codes for CASSLDFSSRSGANVLTF.